Presented here are 5 T cell receptor beta chains from one specimen sequenced in a study of blood T cell repertoires in COVID-19. TCRdb's table, derived via immunoSEQ multiplex PCR, lists solely in-frame clones and lacks some. The sample has over 80,000 clones, 79% seen once; the top ten hold 15% to 20%. Sequencing was carried out using peripheral blood. The receptors were gathered from a woman aged 80 or older with active or convalescent COVID-19.

Details on this clone: The junction departs from the called germline gene at one end, perhaps through a read error. The chain links TRBV5-1 to TRBJ2-3, with TRBD2 matching 9 bases. Germline V gives CDR1 SGHRS, CDR2 YFSETQ. This CDR3 is built from 17 residues. CDR3 sequence (DNA): TGTGCCAGCAGCTTGTTTTTAGCGGGAGTGGGGTCAGATACGCAGTATTTT. This encodes CASSLFLAGVGSDTQYF. The complete variable domain, with remaining parts taken from reference TRBV5-1 and TRBJ2-3, reads KAGVTQTPRYLIKTRGQQVTLSCSPISGHRSVSWYQQTPGQGLQFLFEYFSETQRNKGNFPGRFSGRQFSNSRSEMNVSTLELGDSALYLCASSLFLAGVGSDTQYFGPGTRLTVL.

In regard to this clone: One end of the junction does not line up with germline, which may come from a read error. V gene TRBV5-1 combines with J gene TRBJ2-5, with 11 nucleotides matching TRBD2. The CDR3 runs 14 residues. CDR1 is SGHRS, CDR2 YFSETQ, per germline. CDR3 DNA: TGTGCCAGCAGCTGGATAGCGGGAGGGGAGACCCAGTACTTC. Protein product: CASSWIAGGETQYF.

The chain is built from TRBV21-1 and TRBJ2-7; the table's D call, TRBD2, was not checked against the DNA. TRBV21-1 is described as a pseudogene. The CDR3 contains 14 residues. CDR3: CASSRSGGTYEQYF. DNA for the CDR3: TGTGCCAGCAGCCGGAGCGGGGGAACCTACGAGCAGTACTTC.

This clone was observed a few times. The chain couples TRBV2 to TRBJ1-4; a possible D gene is TRBD1 (5 bases). Trimming left V 6 bases short and J 1 base short, with 12 bases between. Germline-derived CDR1 and CDR2 are SNHLY and FYNNEI. The CDR3 covers 15 residues. CDR3 nucleotide sequence: TGTGCCAGCAGGCGGCCGGGGGTAACTAATGAAAAACTGTTTTTT. This translates into CASRRPGVTNEKLFF.

This sequence joins TRBV28 and TRBJ2-4; 9 bases are shared with TRBD1. The CDR3 length is 14 residues. V trimming: 11 bases; J trimming: 9 bases; junction bases outside the gene matches: 14. Germline CDR1 reads MDHEN; CDR2 reads SYDVKM. The DNA of the CDR3 is TGTGCCTCTTTTTCCCGGGACAGGGTTAGCATTCAGTACTTC. Amino acid sequence: CASFSRDRVSIQYF.